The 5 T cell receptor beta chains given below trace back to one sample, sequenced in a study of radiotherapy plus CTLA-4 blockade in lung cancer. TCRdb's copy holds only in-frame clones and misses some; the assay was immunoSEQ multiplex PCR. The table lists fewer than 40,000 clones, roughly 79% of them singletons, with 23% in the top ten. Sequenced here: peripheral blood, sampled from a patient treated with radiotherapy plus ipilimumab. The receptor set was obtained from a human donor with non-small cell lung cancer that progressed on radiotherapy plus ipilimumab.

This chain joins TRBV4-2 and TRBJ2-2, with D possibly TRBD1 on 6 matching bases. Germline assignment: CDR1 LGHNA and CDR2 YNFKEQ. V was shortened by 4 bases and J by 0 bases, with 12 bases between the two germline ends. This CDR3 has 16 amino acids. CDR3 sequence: CASSLLQGANTGELFF. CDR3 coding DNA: TGTGCCAGCAGCCTCCTACAGGGAGCGAACACCGGGGAGCTGTTTTTT.

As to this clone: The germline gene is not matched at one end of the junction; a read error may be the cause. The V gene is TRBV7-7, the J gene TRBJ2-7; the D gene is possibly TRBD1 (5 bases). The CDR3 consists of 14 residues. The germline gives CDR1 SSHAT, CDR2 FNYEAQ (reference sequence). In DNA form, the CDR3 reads TGTGCTAGCAGCTTAGGGGCAGGGTCCTACGAGCAGTACTTC. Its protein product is CASSLGAGSYEQYF.

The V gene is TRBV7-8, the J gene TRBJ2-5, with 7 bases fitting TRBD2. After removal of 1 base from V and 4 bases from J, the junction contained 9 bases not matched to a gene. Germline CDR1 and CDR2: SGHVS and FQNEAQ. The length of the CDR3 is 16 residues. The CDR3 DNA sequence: TGTGCCAGCAGCTTAGTGGGGCGGGGGAGAGGAGAGACCCAGTACTTC. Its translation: CASSLVGRGRGETQYF.

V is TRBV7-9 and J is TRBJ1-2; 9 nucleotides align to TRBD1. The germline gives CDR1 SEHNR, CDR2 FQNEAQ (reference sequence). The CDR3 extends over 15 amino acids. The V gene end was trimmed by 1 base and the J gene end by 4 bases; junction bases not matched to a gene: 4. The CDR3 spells CASSLEGTGSYGYTF. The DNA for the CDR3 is TGTGCCAGCAGCTTAGAGGGGACAGGGTCCTATGGCTACACCTTC.

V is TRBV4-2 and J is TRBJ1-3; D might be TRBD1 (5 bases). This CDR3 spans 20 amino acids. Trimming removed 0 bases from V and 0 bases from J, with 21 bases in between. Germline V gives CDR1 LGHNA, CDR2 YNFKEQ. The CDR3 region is CASSQDPIGGFIDSGNTIYF. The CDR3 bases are TGTGCCAGCAGCCAAGATCCGATCGGGGGTTTCATAGACTCTGGAAACACCATATATTTT.